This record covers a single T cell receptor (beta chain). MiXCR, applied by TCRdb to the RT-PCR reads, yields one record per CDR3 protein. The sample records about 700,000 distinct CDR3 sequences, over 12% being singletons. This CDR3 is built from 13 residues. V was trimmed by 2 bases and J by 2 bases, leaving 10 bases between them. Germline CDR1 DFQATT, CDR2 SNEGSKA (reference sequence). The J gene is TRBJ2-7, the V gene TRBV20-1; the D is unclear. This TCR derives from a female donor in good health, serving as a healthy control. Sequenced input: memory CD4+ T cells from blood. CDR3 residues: CSARQDPTYEQYF. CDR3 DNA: TGCAGTGCTAGACAGGATCCAACCTACGAGCAGTACTTC.